This T cell receptor (beta chain) derives from a study of response to subunit inactivated influenza vaccine. Notes on the study in general: Only a handful of new T cells, the authors suggested, are recruited with each seasonal influenza vaccination.

Of note for this clonotype: What it recognizes is unknown.

One entry per CDR3 protein, called by TCRdb with MiXCR from the RT-PCR reads. The table has 500,000 to 600,000 distinct CDR3 sequences, approximately 7.6% seen once. Trimming removed 0 bases from V and 5 bases from J, with 7 bases in between. In germline, CDR1 is LGHNA, CDR2 YNFKEQ. The CDR3 runs 13 residues. This clonotype originated in a man aged 50 to 69 who received an inactivated influenza vaccine. The source material was PBMCs from blood, sampled roughly 24 months after vaccination. The genes are TRBV4-2 and TRBJ2-5; maybe TRBD1 (5 bases). Here the CDR3 DNA reads TGTGCCAGCAGCCAAGAACAGGAGGAGACCCAGTACTTC. This sequence encodes CASSQEQEETQYF.